One and the same sample provided the 29 T cell receptor beta chains below, sequenced in a study of Ad26.COV2.S vaccination and SARS-CoV-2 variants. Treatment given: 19 received Ad26.COV2.S at low or high dose, single or two shots; 5 received placebo; per-sample allocation not given. At day 63 after the first vaccine or placebo injection, samples were drawn. The protocol was immunoSEQ multiplex PCR, while the TCRdb copy is restricted to in-frame clones and leaves out a portion. The sample holds some 340,000 clones; over 80% are singletons and the top ten take 2% to 2.5%. The specimen comprised peripheral blood, sampled in a trial of Ad26.COV2.S vaccine versus placebo. Receptors originate from a person between 18 and 59 years old who received the Ad26.COV2.S COVID-19 vaccine or a placebo.

The chain recombines TRBV13 with TRBJ2-3, with TRBD1 matching 8 bases. Germline CDR1 is PRHDT and CDR2 is FYEKMQ (reference sequence). The V gene end was trimmed by 4 bases and the J gene end by 4 bases; junction bases not matched to a gene: 10. This CDR3 comprises 16 residues. The CDR3 sequence is CASSSEYPGGADTQYF. The CDR3 bases are TGTGCCAGCAGCTCTGAATACCCAGGGGGCGCAGATACGCAGTATTTT.

In this sample, this clone turned up a few times. J is TRBJ2-3 and V is TRBV7-8; perhaps TRBD2 as D (5 bases). Germline V lookup: CDR1 SGHVS, CDR2 FQNEAQ. This CDR3 contains 13 residues. Trimming left V 5 bases short and J 7 bases short, with 13 bases between. CDR3 in amino acids: CASSQRIANTQYF. In nucleotides, the CDR3 is TGTGCCAGCAGCCAACGAATAGCGAATACGCAGTATTTT.

The chain uses TRBV7-8 and TRBJ2-7; 7 positions match TRBD2. J gave up 3 bases and V 1 base, and 9 bases lay outside the gene matches. CDR1 is SGHVS, CDR2 FQNEAQ, per germline. The CDR3 is made up of 16 amino acids. The CDR3 loop is CASSLGSGLVGYEQYF. CDR3 nucleotides: TGTGCCAGCAGCTTAGGGTCTGGACTAGTGGGCTACGAGCAGTACTTC. Full variable domain (missing parts from reference TRBV7-8 and TRBJ2-7): GAGVSQSPRYKVAKRGQDVALRCDPISGHVSLFWYQQALGQGPEFLTYFQNEAQLDKSGLPSDRFFAERPEGSVSTLKIQRTQQEDSAVYLCASSLGSGLVGYEQYFGPGTRLTVT.

V gene TRBV4-1 combines with J gene TRBJ1-2, with D tentatively TRBD1 (6 bases). The CDR3 consists of 15 residues. Germline values: CDR1 MGHRA, CDR2 YSYEKL. V lost 2 bases and J lost 4, with 14 bases in between. CDR3 sequence (DNA): TGCGCCAGCAGCCAACCGGGACAACTAGCCTATGGCTACACCTTC. Protein product: CASSQPGQLAYGYTF.

V and J are TRBV6-5 and TRBJ2-1; D is uncertain. V was shortened by 5 bases and J by 0 bases, with 11 bases between the two germline ends. The CDR3 runs to 15 residues. Germline assignment: CDR1 MNHEY and CDR2 SVGAGI. The CDR3 spells CASSTAQTSYNEQFF. The CDR3 DNA is TGTGCCAGCAGTACAGCCCAGACCTCCTACAATGAGCAGTTCTTC.

The chain links TRBV7-9 to TRBJ1-6; D uncertain. This CDR3 is 13 amino acids long. Trimming took 1 base from V and 13 from J, leaving 11 bases between them. From germline, CDR1 is SEHNR and CDR2 FQNEAQ (reference sequence). DNA for the CDR3: TGTGCCAGCAGCTTAGAAACGCGATCCCCCCTCCACTTT. Amino acid sequence: CASSLETRSPLHF.

The V call is TRBV6-5, the J call TRBJ1-1; 8 nucleotides align to TRBD1. V lost 7 bases, J lost 0 bases, and 7 bases stayed unmatched. This CDR3 spans 15 amino acids. Germline CDR1 is MNHEY and CDR2 is SVGAGI. For the CDR3, the DNA is TGTGCCAGCAAAGCACCAGGGGGCATGAACACTGAAGCTTTCTTT. Translated: CASKAPGGMNTEAFF.

This chain's CDR3 is CASSTGQGWYGYTF. CDR3 DNA sequence: TGTGCCAGCAGTACCGGACAGGGGTGGTATGGCTACACCTTC. The chain has TRBV27 and TRBJ1-2, with 9 nucleotides matching TRBD1. Germline trimming cut 5 bases from V and 5 bases from J; bases unmatched to any gene: 6. CDR3 length: 14 residues. The germline V gene encodes CDR1 MNHEY and CDR2 SMNVEV (reference sequence).

This rearrangement joins TRBV10-3 to TRBJ1-1, with a weak D call TRBD1 (6 bases). V dropped 5 bases and J dropped 5 bases, with 9 bases sitting between them. CDR3 length: 12 amino acids. Germline-derived CDR1 and CDR2 are ENHRY and SYGVKD. The CDR3 DNA reads as TGTGCCATCAGTTCCCAGGGGACTGAAGCTTTCTTT. Its protein product is CAISSQGTEAFF.

V gene TRBV3-1 (or the pseudogene TRBV3-2) combines with J gene TRBJ2-3; 11 bases map to TRBD2. CDR3 length: 14 amino acids. CDR1 LGHDT and CDR2 YNNKEL come from the germline V gene (reference sequence). With 3 bases clipped from V and 5 bases from J, the junction kept 1 base outside the gene matches. The CDR3 DNA follows: TGTGCCAGCAGCCAGCTAGCGGGGGGAGATACGCAGTATTTT. Translation gives CASSQLAGGDTQYF.

V is TRBV2 and J is TRBJ1-4; the D gene is possibly TRBD1 (6 bases). Trimming took 4 bases from V and 5 from J, leaving 11 bases between them. CDR1 and CDR2 (germline): SNHLY, FYNNEI. This CDR3 contains 14 residues. The CDR3 region has the DNA TGTGCCAGCAGTGGCGGGGACACAAATGAAAAACTGTTTTTT. It is translated as CASSGGDTNEKLFF.

As for this clone: The germline gene is not matched at one end of the junction; a read error may be the cause. Other DNA sequences in this specimen translate into the identical CDR3. This rearrangement joins TRBV6-5 to TRBJ2-7, with 7 bases aligning to TRBD2. Germline V gene data show CDR1 as MNHEY and CDR2 as SVGAGI. The CDR3 totals 13 residues. The CDR3 reads CASSLGTIHEQYF. The CDR3 nucleotides read TGTGCCAGCAGTTTAGGGACTATTCACGAGCAGTACTTT.

This clone has only a few counts. This sequence joins TRBV6-5 and TRBJ2-1; possibly TRBD1 for D (5 bases). CDR1 is MNHEY, CDR2 SVGAGI, per germline. Trimming stripped 8 bases from V and 6 bases from J, with 20 bases between. The CDR3 contains 15 residues. The CDR3 here is CASQRESAGFNEQFF. The CDR3 DNA follows: TGTGCCAGCCAGCGCGAGTCGGCAGGGTTCAATGAGCAGTTCTTC.

The chain is built from TRBV5-1 and TRBJ2-2, with 9 bases matching TRBD1. This CDR3 has 15 amino acids. Germline V gene lookup returns CDR1 SGHRS and CDR2 YFSETQ. Losses at the gene ends were 5 bases for V and 4 bases for J; bases not matched to a gene: 6. The CDR3 here is CASSFRQGGTGELFF. Written as DNA, the CDR3 is TGCGCCAGCAGTTTCCGACAGGGGGGCACCGGGGAGCTGTTTTTT. Full variable domain (missing parts from reference TRBV5-1 and TRBJ2-2): KAGVTQTPRYLIKTRGQQVTLSCSPISGHRSVSWYQQTPGQGLQFLFEYFSETQRNKGNFPGRFSGRQFSNSRSEMNVSTLELGDSALYLCASSFRQGGTGELFFGEGSRLTVL.

This clone was counted a few times. Its ends do not fully match the called genes, so a read error is possible. This rearrangement joins TRBV12-3 or TRBV12-4 to TRBJ1-1; no firm D call. The CDR3 spans 12 residues. The CDR3, as DNA: TGTGCCAGCAGGCAGGAGCCCACTAAAGCTTTCTTT. Amino acid sequence: CASRQEPTKAFF.

This chain joins TRBV28 and TRBJ2-2; 10 nucleotides agree with TRBD1. Germline values: CDR1 MDHEN, CDR2 SYDVKM. The CDR3 spans 17 residues. Trimming took 7 bases from V and 5 from J; bases not matched to a gene: 13. The CDR3 region has the DNA TGTGCCAGCACGTCCCGGGACAGGGGCTTTTGGACCGGGGAGCTGTTTTTT. This gives the protein CASTSRDRGFWTGELFF. Variable domain in full (rest from reference TRBV28 and TRBJ2-2): DVKVTQSSRYLVKRTGEKVFLECVQDMDHENMFWYRQDPGLGLRLIYFSYDVKMKEKGDIPEGYSVSREKKERFSLILESASTNQTSMYLCASTSRDRGFWTGELFFGEGSRLTVL.

The genes are TRBV5-4 and TRBJ2-2, with D unresolved. The V gene's germline CDR1 is SGHNT and CDR2 YYREEE (reference sequence). V lost 0 bases and J 6 bases, leaving 6 bases between the germline ends. The length of the CDR3 is 13 residues. The CDR3 DNA reads as TGTGCCAGCAGCTTGGCAGGTCCCGGGGAGCTGTTTTTT. It specifies CASSLAGPGELFF.

CDR3 DNA sequence: TGTGCCAGCAGCCTGGGACAGGGGGCGTTGGGCTACACCTTC. It yields the protein CASSLGQGALGYTF. V and J are TRBV6-5 and TRBJ1-2; TRBD1 matches 12 bases. Trimming took 6 bases from V and 8 from J; bases not matched to a gene: 7. The CDR3 runs 14 residues. CDR1 is MNHEY, CDR2 SVGAGI, per germline.

The CDR3 loop reads CSIRTGRADTQYF. The DNA of the CDR3 is TGCAGCATAAGGACAGGGAGAGCAGATACGCAGTATTTT. This chain links TRBV29-1 with TRBJ2-3, with 8 bases identical to TRBD1. Germline V gene sequence: CDR1 SQVTM, CDR2 ANQGSEA. V shed 8 bases and J 4 bases; nucleotides not matched to a gene: 8. The CDR3 totals 13 residues.

The chain combines TRBV7-9 with TRBJ1-1; TRBD1 is a possible D gene (6 bases). V lost 4 bases and J lost 3, with 15 bases in between. The germline CDR1 and CDR2 sequences are SEHNR and FQNEAQ (reference sequence). This CDR3 region has 15 residues. CDR3 sequence reads: CASSSLDSRDTEAFF. In nucleotides, the CDR3 is TGTGCCAGCAGCTCCTTGGACAGTAGGGACACTGAAGCTTTCTTT. The variable domain in full, completed from reference TRBV7-9 and TRBJ1-1, reads DTGVSQNPRHKITKRGQNVTFRCDPISEHNRLYWYRQTLGQGPEFLTYFQNEAQLEKSRLLSDRFSAERPKGSFSTLEIQRTEQGDSAMYLCASSSLDSRDTEAFFGQGTRLTVV.

V and J are TRBV6-5 and TRBJ1-1, with D unresolved. Germline V gene lookup returns CDR1 MNHEY and CDR2 SVGAGI. Trimming pared 5 bases from V and 8 bases from J, leaving 9 bases between. The CDR3 loop spans 11 amino acids. The CDR3: CASSRREEAFF. The CDR3 DNA sequence: TGTGCCAGCAGTCGGAGGGAGGAAGCTTTCTTT.

The chain is built from TRBV7-5 and TRBJ1-5; TRBD1 reflects the table's D call only, with no check against the DNA. TRBV7-5 is a pseudogene locus. The CDR3 has 16 residues. The CDR3 DNA reads TGTGCCAGAAGCTCTAGACAGGGAGGCGGCAATCAGCCCCAGCATTTT. This gives the protein CARSSRQGGGNQPQHF.

The chain couples TRBV2 to TRBJ2-1, with TRBD1 identical over 8 bases. The CDR3 has 14 amino acids. V trimming: 6 bases; J trimming: 8 bases; junction bases outside the gene matches: 9. CDR1 is SNHLY, CDR2 FYNNEI, per germline. The CDR3 loop is CASSRDRFGDEQFF. CDR3 coding DNA: TGTGCCAGCAGCCGGGACAGGTTTGGAGATGAGCAGTTCTTC.

CDR3 coding DNA: TGTGCCAGCAGCTTAGCGGGGGGGCCAGCAGGCTACACCTTC. It is translated as CASSLAGGPAGYTF. This chain uses TRBV7-6 with TRBJ1-2; D perhaps matches TRBD1 (6 bases). The CDR3 is 14 residues long. Trimming pared 0 bases from V and 8 bases from J, leaving 13 bases between. The germline V gene has CDR1 SGHVS and CDR2 FNYEAQ.

The CDR3 region is CASNAGRSMNTEAFF. The CDR3 region has the DNA TGTGCCAGCAACGCCGGGCGCAGCATGAACACTGAAGCTTTCTTT. The V call is TRBV27, the J call TRBJ1-1; unclear D gene. This CDR3 has 15 amino acids. Deletions cut 7 bases from V and 0 bases from J, with 15 bases between. The V gene's germline CDR1 is MNHEY and CDR2 SMNVEV (reference sequence).

The chain recombines TRBV7-2 with TRBJ2-7, with D possibly being TRBD1 (5 bases). V lost 5 bases and J lost 0, with 14 bases in between. In germline, CDR1 is SGHTA, CDR2 FQGNSA. The length of the CDR3 is 15 residues. The CDR3 DNA reads TGTGCCAGCAGCCAAGCTTGGACACTCTCCTACGAGCAGTACTTC. Protein: CASSQAWTLSYEQYF.

The rearrangement links TRBV29-1 to TRBJ2-3; no clear D. Per the germline V gene, CDR1 is SQVTM and CDR2 is ANQGSEA. This CDR3 spans 10 amino acids. Trimming took off 6 bases at V and 3 bases at J, with 4 bases between the two ends. For the CDR3, the DNA is TGCAGCGTGCTAACAGATACGCAGTATTTT. Residues: CSVLTDTQYF.

V and J are TRBV13 and TRBJ2-1, with D hard to call. Per germline, CDR1 PRHDT and CDR2 FYEKMQ (reference sequence). The ends were cut back, 5 bases at V and 12 bases at J, with 14 bases in the middle. The CDR3 sequence is 12 residues long. CDR3 DNA: TGTGCCAGCAGCCTACGACTCCAAGGGCAGTTCTTC. Translating gives CASSLRLQGQFF.

The V gene is TRBV4-1, the J gene TRBJ1-4; 11 positions match TRBD1. The CDR3 sequence is 16 residues long. After removal of 1 base from V and 8 bases from J, the junction contained 6 bases not matched to a gene. Germline assignment: CDR1 MGHRA and CDR2 YSYEKL. CDR3 sequence reads: CASSQAGTGGLEKLFF. The CDR3 DNA is TGCGCCAGCAGCCAAGCAGGGACAGGGGGGTTAGAAAAACTGTTTTTT.